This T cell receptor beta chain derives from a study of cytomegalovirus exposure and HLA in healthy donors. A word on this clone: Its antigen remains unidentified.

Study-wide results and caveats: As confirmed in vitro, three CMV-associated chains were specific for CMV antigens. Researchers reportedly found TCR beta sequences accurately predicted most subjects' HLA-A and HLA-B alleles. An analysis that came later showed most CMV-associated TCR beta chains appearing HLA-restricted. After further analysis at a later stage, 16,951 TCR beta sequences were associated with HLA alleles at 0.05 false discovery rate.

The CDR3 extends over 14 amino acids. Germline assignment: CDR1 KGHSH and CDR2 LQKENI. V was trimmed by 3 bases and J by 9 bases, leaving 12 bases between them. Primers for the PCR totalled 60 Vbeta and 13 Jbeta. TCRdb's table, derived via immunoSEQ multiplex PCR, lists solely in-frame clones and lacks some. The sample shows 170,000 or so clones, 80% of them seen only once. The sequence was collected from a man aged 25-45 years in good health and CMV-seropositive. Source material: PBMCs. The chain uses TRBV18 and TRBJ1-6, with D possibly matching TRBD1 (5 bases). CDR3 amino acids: CASSPTNRGSPLHF. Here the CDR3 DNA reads TGTGCCAGCTCACCTACCAATAGGGGTTCACCCCTCCACTTT.